This T cell receptor (beta chain) is drawn from a study of blood T cells in healthy people across ages. Study background: Template switching retrieved approximately one barcoded beta molecule for each two T cells.

Findings of the study overall: There were more naive CD4+ cells and higher diversity in long-lived donors than in aged donors.

The CDR3 runs to 14 residues. The germline V gene has CDR1 SQVTM and CDR2 ANQGSEA. The use of a sample-barcoded 5' primer and a J-beta primer mix characterized a second PCR of about 7 to 12 cycles. One entry per CDR3 protein, called by TCRdb with MiXCR from the 5' RACE reads. The data contain 1.8 million or so distinct CDR3 sequences, about two fifths of them singletons. A remark on this clonotype: Its antigen is still unknown. At one of its ends the junction is not consistent with the germline gene, which may arise from a read error.

Sequencing was done on a sample of blood. This receptor was taken from a human donor in good health. This sequence joins TRBV29-1 and TRBJ1-5; D uncertain. The CDR3 protein is CSVTPGPYNRPQHF. CDR3 nucleotides: TGCAGCGTCACCCCGGGCCCATATAATCGGCCCCAGCATTTT.